This TCR beta chain derives from a study of blood T cells in healthy people across ages. With regard to this clonotype: Its antigen remains unknown.

Study-level points and caveats: The study found TCR beta diversity correlated strongly with naive T cell percentage.

Through a sample-barcoded 5' primer and a J-beta primer mix, a second PCR was run for roughly 6 to 12 cycles. TCRdb re-called the 5' RACE reads through MiXCR, storing one row per CDR3 protein. The data show roughly 410,000 distinct CDR3 sequences, with 45% to 60% seen just once and 45% to 55% held by the top ten. This TCR derives from a man aged 60 to 69 in good health. Specimen: blood.

This CDR3 reads CASAPQGGETQYF. Here the CDR3 DNA reads TGTGCCAGCGCCCCGCAGGGGGGAGAGACCCAGTACTTC. The chain uses TRBV18 and TRBJ2-5, with D maybe TRBD1 (7 bases). Germline assignment: CDR1 KGHSH and CDR2 LQKENI. The CDR3 runs to 13 residues. Trimming stripped 8 bases from V and 4 bases from J, with 14 bases between.